These 30 T cell receptor beta chains share one sample of origin, sequenced in a study of T cell responses to AZD1222 COVID-19 vaccine. The table came from immunoSEQ multiplex PCR; TCRdb's copy has only in-frame clones and leaves some out. The sample records around 160,000 clones, roughly 91% being singletons. Material: peripheral blood, obtained on day 0 of AZD1222 vaccination. The receptors come from an adult in good health.

This chain joins TRBV6-2 or TRBV6-3 and TRBJ1-5, with 7 bases identical to TRBD1. Germline CDR1 is MNHEY and CDR2 is SVGEGT. The CDR3 contains 17 residues. V lost 2 bases, J lost 4 bases, and 11 bases stayed unmatched. The CDR3 DNA reads TGTGCCAGCAGTTACCCGCCCAGGGCAGGGGGTAATCAGCCCCAGCATTTT. Translating gives CASSYPPRAGGNQPQHF.

This clone was detected once. The V gene is TRBV3-1 (or the pseudogene TRBV3-2), the J gene TRBJ1-3; TRBD1 might be the D (5 bases). Trimming cost V 2 bases and J 2 bases, with 22 bases left between them. CDR1 is LGHDT and CDR2 is YNNKEL in the germline V gene (reference sequence). This CDR3 is 19 amino acids long. CDR3 protein: CASSQQGRRGREAGNTIYF. The CDR3 coding sequence is TGTGCCAGCAGCCAACAGGGAAGGCGGGGTCGGGAAGCTGGAAACACCATATATTTT.

J is TRBJ1-3 and V is TRBV29-1, with TRBD1 as a possible D gene (5 bases). Germline V gives CDR1 SQVTM, CDR2 ANQGSEA. Trimming cost V 5 bases and J 0 bases, with 14 bases left between them. CDR3 length: 15 amino acids. CDR3 coding DNA: TGCAGCGTTTATAGCTGGGGCAGCTCTGGAAACACCATATATTTT. Translated, it gives CSVYSWGSSGNTIYF.

V usage is TRBV4-2 and J usage is TRBJ1-1; TRBD1 aligns across 7 bases. Per germline, CDR1 LGHNA and CDR2 YNFKEQ. After removal of 2 bases from V and 1 base from J, the junction contained 7 bases not matched to a gene. The CDR3 runs to 16 residues. As DNA, the CDR3 is TGTGCCAGCAGCCAATTAAGACAGGGACCGAACACTGAAGCTTTCTTT. It translates to CASSQLRQGPNTEAFF.

The chain links TRBV6-2 or TRBV6-3 to TRBJ2-7; D gene unclear. Germline V gives CDR1 MNHEY, CDR2 SVGEGT. The V end lost 1 base, the J end lost 6 bases, and 10 bases lay between the germline ends. This CDR3 has 13 amino acids. The CDR3 is CASSYYQAAEQYF. In DNA form, the CDR3 reads TGTGCCAGCAGTTACTATCAGGCGGCCGAGCAGTACTTC.

This chain connects TRBV7-8 to TRBJ1-1; TRBD1 matches 8 bases. Germline V lookup: CDR1 SGHVS, CDR2 FQNEAQ. This CDR3 has 15 residues. Trimming removed 8 bases from V and 3 bases from J; junction bases left unmatched: 11. CDR3 sequence (DNA): TGTGCCAGCTTTGACACAGGGGGGGTCGACACTGAAGCTTTCTTT. It encodes CASFDTGGVDTEAFF.

This clone is categorized as medium-sized. The chain recombines TRBV5-5 with TRBJ1-1, with TRBD1 as a possible D gene (5 bases). The CDR3 is 17 amino acids. Germline loops: CDR1 SGHKS, CDR2 YYEKEE (reference sequence). The V and J ends lost 1 base and 0 bases respectively, with 16 bases between them. The CDR3 nucleotides read TGTGCCAGCAGCTTGCTTGGGGGAGTGGGCATGAACACTGAAGCTTTCTTT. The encoded protein is CASSLLGGVGMNTEAFF.

This chain links TRBV5-1 with TRBJ2-7; no definite D call. Trimming left V 0 bases short and J 0 bases short, with 10 bases between. The CDR3 is 15 amino acids. Germline V gene lookup returns CDR1 SGHRS and CDR2 YFSETQ. The CDR3 region is CASSLGGRYSYEQYF. The DNA for the CDR3 is TGCGCCAGCAGCTTGGGCGGCAGGTACTCCTACGAGCAGTACTTC.

This chain joins TRBV7-9 and TRBJ1-1, with D possibly matching TRBD1 (6 bases). The CDR3 runs 17 residues. Per germline, CDR1 SEHNR and CDR2 FQNEAQ (reference sequence). Trimming removed 5 bases from V and 5 bases from J, with 24 bases in between. This CDR3 is CASSLHHQGPLRTEAFF. The CDR3 nucleotides are TGTGCCAGCAGCCTCCACCATCAGGGGCCCCTGAGAACTGAAGCTTTCTTT. Full variable domain (outside the CDR3, taken from reference TRBV7-9 and TRBJ1-1): DTGVSQNPRHKITKRGQNVTFRCDPISEHNRLYWYRQTLGQGPEFLTYFQNEAQLEKSRLLSDRFSAERPKGSFSTLEIQRTEQGDSAMYLCASSLHHQGPLRTEAFFGQGTRLTVV.

This chain joins TRBV7-9 and TRBJ1-5; the match to TRBD1 covers 12 bases. Germline assignment: CDR1 SEHNR and CDR2 FQNEAQ (reference sequence). Losses at the gene ends were 4 bases for V and 8 bases for J; bases not matched to a gene: 9. The CDR3 loop spans 16 amino acids. CDR3 in DNA: TGTGCCAGCAGCTCCATGGGACAGGGGGCGGAGGAGCCCCAGCATTTT. Protein sequence: CASSSMGQGAEEPQHF.

The chain carries TRBV3-1 (or the pseudogene TRBV3-2) and TRBJ2-1; no definite D call. The germline V gene has CDR1 LGHDT and CDR2 YNNKEL (reference sequence). The CDR3 consists of 16 residues. Trimming pared 1 base from V and 6 bases from J, leaving 16 bases between. Written as DNA, the CDR3 is TGTGCCAGCAGCCAAGGGCTGCCACATCAAGCCAATGAGCAGTTCTTC. It yields the protein CASSQGLPHQANEQFF.

J is TRBJ1-5 and V is TRBV6-2 or TRBV6-3; maybe TRBD1 (6 bases). The CDR3 is 15 amino acids. Deletions cut 5 bases from V and 3 bases from J, with 14 bases between. Looked up from germline, CDR1 is MNHEY and CDR2 is SVGEGT. Here the CDR3 DNA reads TGTGCCAGCAGTCGCGGAGGGGGGGCCAATCAGCCCCAGCATTTT. Translated: CASSRGGGANQPQHF.

The chain couples TRBV11-2 to TRBJ1-3, with D hard to call. This CDR3 is 16 amino acids long. Germline lookup yields CDR1 SGHAT and CDR2 FQNNGV. Trimming pared 9 bases from V and 2 bases from J, leaving 20 bases between. CDR3 coding DNA: TGTGCCAGTACCGCGGGCACGGATCGACCTGGAAACACCATATATTTT. Protein product: CASTAGTDRPGNTIYF.

CDR3 region: CASSLSRGLASIQYF. The CDR3 DNA sequence: TGTGCCAGCAGCCTTAGCCGCGGGCTGGCCAGCATTCAGTACTTC. The chain carries TRBV4-2 and TRBJ2-4; D possibly corresponds to TRBD2 (5 bases). In germline, CDR1 is LGHNA, CDR2 YNFKEQ. The V end lost 4 bases, the J end lost 9 bases, and 19 bases lay between the germline ends. This CDR3 is 15 amino acids long.

V and J are TRBV4-1 and TRBJ1-2; D is uncertain. CDR1 MGHRA and CDR2 YSYEKL come from the germline V gene. V was clipped by 1 base and J by 10 bases, with 16 bases between them. CDR3 length: 14 residues. The CDR3 DNA reads as TGCGCCAGCAGCCAAGGATCGGGTGGAACTGACTACACCTTC. Encoded protein: CASSQGSGGTDYTF.

This clone was picked up a small number of times. This chain links TRBV28 with TRBJ2-5; D gene ambiguous. There are 15 residues in the CDR3. Trimming cost V 2 bases and J 0 bases, with 10 bases left between them. Germline V gene lookup returns CDR1 MDHEN and CDR2 SYDVKM. CDR3 sequence (DNA): TGTGCCAGCAGTTTAGGGGTTTCAGACCAAGAGACCCAGTACTTC. This translates into CASSLGVSDQETQYF.

This sequence joins TRBV12-5 and TRBJ1-2, with D unclear. The germline V gene has CDR1 LGHNT and CDR2 FRNRAP. The CDR3 contains 14 residues. V lost 2 bases and J 7 bases, leaving 14 bases between the germline ends. DNA for the CDR3: TGTGCTAGTGGTTTGAGTTTGGGGTTGGGTGGCTACACCTTC. This encodes CASGLSLGLGGYTF.

The chain carries TRBV7-6 and TRBJ2-7, with D possibly matching TRBD2 (5 bases). Trimming left V 4 bases short and J 5 bases short, with 15 bases between. This CDR3 has 14 residues. Germline lookup yields CDR1 SGHVS and CDR2 FNYEAQ. This chain's CDR3 is CASSSLLEHDEQYF. CDR3 sequence (DNA): TGTGCCAGCAGCTCCTTACTAGAGCACGACGAGCAGTACTTC. Full variable domain (outside the CDR3, taken from reference TRBV7-6 and TRBJ2-7): GAGVSQSPRYKVTKRGQDVALRCDPISGHVSLYWYRQALGQGPEFLTYFNYEAQQDKSGLPNDRFSAERPEGSISTLTIQRTEQRDSAMYRCASSSLLEHDEQYFGPGTRLTVT.

This chain uses TRBV7-9 with TRBJ1-2; 7 nucleotides agree with TRBD1. The germline gives CDR1 SEHNR, CDR2 FQNEAQ (reference sequence). The CDR3 runs to 15 residues. V was clipped by 4 bases and J by 6 bases; unmatched bases: 11. Written as DNA, the CDR3 is TGTGCCAGCAGCTCGTCCGACAGGGACAGCGATGGCTACACCTTC. Translated, it gives CASSSSDRDSDGYTF.

The chain has TRBV9 and TRBJ2-7, with D uncertain. Germline CDR1 reads SGDLS; CDR2 reads YYNGEE. The CDR3 runs to 13 residues. The V end lost 5 bases, the J end lost 3 bases, and 12 bases lay between the germline ends. The CDR3 sequence is CASSADVNYEQYF. CDR3 nucleotide sequence: TGTGCCAGCAGTGCGGACGTTAACTACGAGCAGTACTTC.

V usage is TRBV4-3 and J usage is TRBJ1-6, with D possibly being TRBD1 (5 bases). The CDR3 contains 14 residues. Deletions cut 4 bases from V and 10 bases from J, with 14 bases between. Germline lookup yields CDR1 LGHNA and CDR2 YSLEER. CDR3 DNA sequence: TGCGCCAGCAGCCGGGGAGGGGTTGGCTCACCCCTCCACTTT. Its protein product is CASSRGGVGSPLHF.

The V call is TRBV6-5, the J call TRBJ1-2, with D unclear. This CDR3 has 12 residues. V was cut by 2 bases and J by 7 bases, with 8 bases left in between. The V gene's germline CDR1 is MNHEY and CDR2 SVGAGI. DNA of the CDR3: TGTGCCAGCAGTTACGGAGCAGGTGGCTACACCTTC. Translated, it gives CASSYGAGGYTF.

The chain links TRBV7-3 to TRBJ1-2, with a tentative D call TRBD1 (5 bases). Per germline, CDR1 SGHTA and CDR2 FQGTGA. V was trimmed by 5 bases and J by 8 bases, leaving 18 bases between them. The CDR3 is made up of 14 amino acids. The CDR3 loop reads CASSEGAGHLGYTF. In DNA form, the CDR3 reads TGTGCCAGCAGCGAAGGTGCAGGGCATCTAGGCTACACCTTC.

This clone was found once. The V and J genes are TRBV27 and TRBJ2-7; TRBD2 agrees at 9 bases. Germline CDR1 MNHEY, CDR2 SMNVEV (reference sequence). The CDR3 length is 14 residues. With V trimmed by 7 bases and J by 4 bases, 8 bases remained unmatched. This CDR3 reads CASKAGGPSYEQYF. CDR3 in DNA: TGTGCCAGCAAAGCGGGAGGTCCCTCATACGAGCAGTACTTC.

This clone was seen once. V usage is TRBV7-2 and J usage is TRBJ1-1, with D maybe TRBD1 (5 bases). V lost 1 base to trimming and J lost 2 bases, with 11 bases between them. Germline CDR1 SGHTA, CDR2 FQGNSA. This CDR3 spans 15 amino acids. CDR3 amino acids: CASSLVAGPNTEAFF. For the CDR3, the DNA is TGTGCCAGCAGCTTAGTTGCAGGGCCTAACACTGAAGCTTTCTTT.

CDR3 amino acids: CASSQDSGQFGNTIYF. CDR3 nucleotide sequence: TGCGCCAGCAGCCAAGACTCTGGACAATTTGGAAACACCATATATTTT. The chain is built from TRBV4-3 and TRBJ1-3, with TRBD1 as a possible D gene (5 bases). Germline lookup yields CDR1 LGHNA and CDR2 YSLEER. The V end was cut by 0 bases, the J end by 3 bases, with 12 bases between. The CDR3 is 16 amino acids.

The chain recombines TRBV7-9 with TRBJ2-1; 12 bases are shared with TRBD2. Germline loops: CDR1 SEHNR, CDR2 FQNEAQ (reference sequence). J was trimmed by 6 bases and V by 3 bases; bases with no gene match: 3. This CDR3 has 15 amino acids. The CDR3 here is CASSFGLAGFNEQFF. DNA of the CDR3: TGTGCCAGCAGCTTCGGACTAGCGGGGTTCAATGAGCAGTTCTTC.

This sequence joins TRBV7-2 and TRBJ1-1; 8 bases are shared with TRBD1. The CDR3 spans 13 residues. J gave up 11 bases and V 0 bases, and 5 bases lay outside the gene matches. Germline V gene data show CDR1 as SGHTA and CDR2 as FQGNSA. CDR3 sequence: CASSLATGQAAFF. DNA for the CDR3: TGTGCCAGCAGCTTAGCGACGGGACAGGCGGCTTTCTTT. The full variable domain, its missing parts supplied by reference TRBV7-2 and TRBJ1-1, is GAGVSQSPSNKVTEKGKDVELRCDPISGHTALYWYRQSLGQGLEFLIYFQGNSAPDKSGLPSDRFSAERTGGSVSTLTIQRTQQEDSAVYLCASSLATGQAAFFGQGTRLTVV.

This sequence joins TRBV4-3 and TRBJ2-3; the D gene is possibly TRBD2 (5 bases). The germline gives CDR1 LGHNA, CDR2 YSLEER. V was shortened by 1 base and J by 6 bases, with 14 bases between the two germline ends. This CDR3 region has 15 residues. The CDR3 nucleotides are TGCGCCAGCAGCCAAGCGACCATTCCGGGGGATACGCAGTATTTT. Translated: CASSQATIPGDTQYF.

The J gene is TRBJ2-4, the V gene TRBV6-1; D is ambiguous. V was pared by 2 bases and J by 0 bases, with 11 bases between. This CDR3 has 16 amino acids. Germline CDR1 is MNHNS and CDR2 is SASEGT. The CDR3, as DNA: TGTGCCAGCAGTGAACCCCACAGCGTAGCCAAAAACATTCAGTACTTC. Translating it yields CASSEPHSVAKNIQYF.